This T cell receptor beta chain originates from a study of shared clonotypes between healthy human individuals. Turning to the study itself: CD4 naive and CD4 memory each took three plates per donor, while CD8 naive took two and CD8 memory one.

Assay execution proceeded at the deep level. The protocol was immunoSEQ multiplex PCR, while the TCRdb copy is restricted to in-frame clones and leaves out a portion. This table has 1.5 million to 1.9 million clones, around 98% appearing once. In the CD4+ fraction, cells were divided into CD45RA+ naive and CD45RA-negative memory subsets. From germline, CDR1 is SGHTS and CDR2 YDEGEE. Trimming took off 4 bases at V and 2 bases at J, with 16 bases between the two ends. This CDR3 is built from 15 residues. The rearrangement uses TRBV5-8 and TRBJ2-7; the D gene is possibly TRBD1 (7 bases). This sequence originates from a man aged 30 to 39 in good health. The sample consisted of naive CD4+ T cells sorted from blood. Documented subset: CD45RA+ positively selected. The CDR3 DNA reads as TGTGCCAGCAGCACCACAGGGGACTTTCCCTACGAGCAGTACTTC. Translation: CASSTTGDFPYEQYF. Supplemented by reference TRBV5-8 and TRBJ2-7, the full variable domain reads EAGVTQSPTHLIKTRGQQATLRCSPISGHTSVYWYQQALGLGLQFLLWYDEGEERNRGNFPPRFSGRQFPNYSSELNVNALELEDSALYLCASSTTGDFPYEQYFGPGTRLTVT.